The text below deals with one T cell receptor (beta chain). J lost 4 bases, V lost 5 bases, and 6 bases had no gene match. The CDR3 has 14 residues. Next came a second PCR, run for about 7 to 12 cycles, which used a sample-barcoded 5' primer along with a J-beta primer mix. TCRdb reprocessed the 5' RACE reads via MiXCR and lists one record per CDR3 protein. The table records approximately 780,000 distinct CDR3 sequences, around a quarter of them present only once. The sample comes from a study of blood T cells in healthy people across ages. The sample was also linked to a second study, of T cells of mothers and their children.

Input material: blood. The chain uses TRBV12-3 or TRBV12-4 and TRBJ2-3; 7 nucleotides agree with TRBD2. This TCR was recovered from a boy aged 5 to 17 in good health. DNA for the CDR3: TGTGCCAGCAGTCGGACTAGGGGAGCAGATACGCAGTATTTT. It yields the protein CASSRTRGADTQYF.